Below are 20 T cell receptor beta chains sequenced from a single sample in a study of OX40 agonist ivuxolimab in advanced cancers. Clones were sequenced by immunoSEQ multiplex PCR, and TCRdb holds only the in-frame ones, with some missing. The sample shows about 14,000 clones, around 77% of them seen only once. Sequencing was performed on CD4+ or CD8+ T cells sorted from blood, taken in a trial of the OX40 agonist ivuxolimab. The receptors come from an adult with an advanced solid tumor such as melanoma, head and neck, liver or kidney cancer.

The V and J genes are TRBV7-6 and TRBJ2-1; D is possibly TRBD2 (6 bases). Germline lookup yields CDR1 SGHVS and CDR2 FNYEAQ. The CDR3 totals 17 residues. V lost 3 bases and J 2 bases, leaving 17 bases between the germline ends. Here the CDR3 DNA reads TGTGCCAGCAGCTTTTTGTCGGGAGACCTAGCCTACAATGAGCAGTTCTTC. It translates to CASSFLSGDLAYNEQFF.

J is TRBJ1-1 and V is TRBV5-1; D gene unclear. V was clipped by 2 bases and J by 0 bases, with 11 bases between them. Germline assignment: CDR1 SGHRS and CDR2 YFSETQ. There are 15 residues in the CDR3. This CDR3 is CASSFHGLMNTEAFF. Here the CDR3 DNA reads TGCGCCAGCAGCTTTCACGGGTTGATGAACACTGAAGCTTTCTTT.

The CDR3 spells CASSEIPSGANIQYF. The DNA of the CDR3 is TGTGCCAGCAGTGAGATCCCTTCTGGGGCGAACATTCAGTACTTC. This chain links TRBV6-1 with TRBJ2-4; D might be TRBD1 (5 bases). Germline V gives CDR1 MNHNS, CDR2 SASEGT. V was shortened by 3 bases and J by 7 bases, with 16 bases between the two germline ends. This CDR3 has 15 amino acids.

The rearrangement uses TRBV5-6 and TRBJ1-3; D unresolved. V lost 2 bases and J lost 2, with 5 bases in between. The CDR3 runs to 13 residues. The germline gives CDR1 SGHDT, CDR2 YYEEEE. This CDR3 is CASSFGAGNTIYF. CDR3 nucleotide sequence: TGTGCCAGCAGCTTTGGGGCTGGAAACACCATATATTTT.

The chain carries TRBV11-2 and TRBJ1-1; D is unclear. The germline V gene has CDR1 SGHAT and CDR2 FQNNGV. V was pared by 2 bases and J by 6 bases, with 13 bases between. The CDR3 is 14 amino acids. The CDR3 DNA is TGTGCCAGCAGCTTATGGGAGGGTCAGGCTGAAGCTTTCTTT. It yields the protein CASSLWEGQAEAFF.

V usage is TRBV5-5 and J usage is TRBJ1-6, with TRBD1 identical over 7 bases. Looked up from germline, CDR1 is SGHKS and CDR2 is YYEKEE (reference sequence). The CDR3 runs to 15 residues. Trimming cost V 0 bases and J 7 bases; bases outside gene matches: 4. Here the CDR3 DNA reads TGTGCCAGCAGCTTGGAGGGGGCGCAGAATTCACCCCTCCACTTT. This translates into CASSLEGAQNSPLHF. The variable domain in full, with the rest retrieved from reference TRBV5-5 and TRBJ1-6, is DAGVTQSPTHLIKTRGQQVTLRCSPISGHKSVSWYQQVLGQGPQFIFQYYEKEERGRGNFPDRFSARQFPNYSSELNVNALLLGDSALYLCASSLEGAQNSPLHFGNGTRLTVT.

With respect to this clone: An end of the junction differs from the germline gene, which may be a read error. This sample also contains other DNA sequences that code for the same CDR3. The chain joins TRBV27 to TRBJ2-7; 9 bases agree with TRBD1. This CDR3 has 14 amino acids. Per the germline V gene, CDR1 is MNHEY and CDR2 is SMNVEV (reference sequence). CDR3 DNA: TGTGCTAGCAGTTTGCCGGGACAGGGTAAGGAGCAGTACTTC. This encodes CASSLPGQGKEQYF.

This sequence joins TRBV5-6 and TRBJ1-4; D remains ambiguous. Germline-derived CDR1 and CDR2 are SGHDT and YYEEEE. The V and J ends lost 4 bases and 8 bases respectively, with 12 bases between them. The CDR3 extends over 13 amino acids. The CDR3 protein is CASSIPEEEKLFF. CDR3 coding DNA: TGTGCCAGCAGCATACCGGAGGAGGAAAAACTGTTTTTT.

The CDR3 region is CASSYGEVPNQPQHF. The CDR3 coding sequence is TGTGCCAGCAGTTACGGTGAGGTCCCCAATCAGCCCCAGCATTTT. V gene TRBV6-5 combines with J gene TRBJ1-5; D is uncertain. Looked up from germline, CDR1 is MNHEY and CDR2 is SVGAGI. The CDR3 has 15 residues. Trimming left V 2 bases short and J 3 bases short, with 11 bases between.

The chain uses TRBV15 and TRBJ1-6, with a possible D match to TRBD1 (6 bases). The V and J ends lost 5 bases and 10 bases respectively, with 12 bases between them. From germline, CDR1 is LNHNV and CDR2 YYDKDF (reference sequence). The CDR3 length is 13 residues. The CDR3 loop reads CATSANRVSPLHF. CDR3 sequence (DNA): TGTGCCACCAGCGCTAACAGGGTCTCACCCCTCCACTTT.

The gene calls are TRBV6-4 and TRBJ2-3; 7 nucleotides align to TRBD1. There are 14 residues in the CDR3. Unmatched junction bases numbered 2, after V lost 2 bases and J lost 3 bases. Germline lookup yields CDR1 MRHNA and CDR2 SNTAGT. CDR3 sequence (DNA): TGTGCCAGCAGTGACAGGGACAGTACAGATACGCAGTATTTT. Its translation is CASSDRDSTDTQYF.

The rearrangement links TRBV6-6 to TRBJ1-1; TRBD1 might be the D (6 bases). The CDR3 contains 11 residues. The V and J ends lost 3 bases and 10 bases respectively, with 9 bases between them. Germline values: CDR1 MNHNY, CDR2 SVGAGI (reference sequence). DNA of the CDR3: TGTGCCAGCAGTTATCAGGGGCGAGCTTTCTTT. Amino acids: CASSYQGRAFF.

The chain uses TRBV6-5 and TRBJ1-2; D possibly corresponds to TRBD1 (5 bases). Per the germline V gene, CDR1 is MNHEY and CDR2 is SVGAGI. CDR3 size: 14 residues. V lost 4 bases to trimming and J lost 5 bases, with 14 bases between them. CDR3: CASSLGRRQYGYTF. In DNA, the CDR3 is TGTGCCAGCAGTTTGGGACGGCGACAGTATGGCTACACCTTC.

This clone showed up just once. V and J are TRBV7-2 and TRBJ2-1; D not certain. CDR1 is SGHTA and CDR2 is FQGNSA in the germline V gene. This CDR3 region has 14 residues. V was shortened by 0 bases and J by 6 bases, with 9 bases between the two germline ends. Here the CDR3 reads CASSLALPVNEQFF. The CDR3 DNA reads TGTGCCAGCAGCTTAGCGCTACCAGTCAATGAGCAGTTCTTC.

This clone appeared a few times. This chain connects TRBV7-9 to TRBJ2-1, with D perhaps matching TRBD2 (5 bases). This CDR3 comprises 17 residues. Germline loops: CDR1 SEHNR, CDR2 FQNEAQ (reference sequence). V was shortened by 4 bases and J by 2 bases, with 18 bases between the two germline ends. The CDR3 region has the DNA TGTGCCAGCAGCTGGCAAGGACTGGAGTTCGCCTACAATGAGCAGTTCTTC. Protein product: CASSWQGLEFAYNEQFF.

The CDR3 sequence: CASRGRGQGVEQYF. The CDR3 region has the DNA TGTGCCAGCAGAGGACGAGGACAGGGTGTCGAGCAGTACTTC. V is TRBV11-2 and J is TRBJ2-7; 8 bases are a match to TRBD1. The V gene's germline CDR1 is SGHAT and CDR2 FQNNGV. This CDR3 is 14 amino acids long. V shed 6 bases, J shed 6 bases, and the junction held 10 bases outside the gene matches.

This sequence joins TRBV7-9 and TRBJ1-6; 7 positions match TRBD1. The CDR3 sequence is 15 residues long. The germline V gene encodes CDR1 SEHNR and CDR2 FQNEAQ (reference sequence). The V segment lost 3 bases and the J segment 5 bases; nucleotides outside the gene matches: 4. As DNA, the CDR3 is TGTGCCAGCAGCTTGGGGGACAGAGATAATTCACCCCTCCACTTT. Protein sequence: CASSLGDRDNSPLHF.

Only a few counts were recorded for this clone. The chain is built from TRBV6-4 and TRBJ2-1, with 9 bases aligning to TRBD2. V lost 3 bases, J lost 8 bases, and 8 bases stayed unmatched. Per the germline V gene, CDR1 is MRHNA and CDR2 is SNTAGT. The CDR3 runs 15 residues. The CDR3 DNA is TGTGCCAGCAGTGATGGGGCGGGGGGGCCCCATGAGCAGTTCTTC. Its translation: CASSDGAGGPHEQFF.

This clone was detected once. V is TRBV7-6 and J is TRBJ1-1, with TRBD1 identical over 7 bases. The CDR3 is made up of 13 amino acids. V shed 2 bases and J 5 bases; nucleotides not matched to a gene: 2. From germline, CDR1 is SGHVS and CDR2 FNYEAQ. The CDR3 sequence is CASSLPGGTEAFF. The CDR3 nucleotides read TGTGCCAGCAGCTTACCAGGGGGGACTGAAGCTTTCTTT.

This chain uses TRBV28 with TRBJ1-1, with 9 nucleotides matching TRBD1. The J segment lost 3 bases and the V segment lost 4 bases, leaving 6 bases of the junction unmatched. This CDR3 region has 15 residues. The germline CDR1 and CDR2 sequences are MDHEN and SYDVKM. CDR3 region: CASSSPGTGHTEAFF. The DNA for the CDR3 is TGTGCCAGCAGTTCACCCGGGACAGGGCACACTGAAGCTTTCTTT.